This TCR beta chain was documented in a study of blood T cell repertoires in COVID-19 (dated by TCRdb to the early 2020s). Background on the whole study: Samples from collaborators originated in the United States, Italy and Spain and spanned both the acute and convalescent phases of COVID-19. The material from the prospective study consisted of cDNA or gDNA derived from T cells, B-cell-depleted T cells, or PBMCs. Deeply sampled blood TCRbeta repertoires from subjects exposed to, actively infected with, or recovered from COVID-19 were included in the dataset. The repertoires were released in a freely available public database intended as a resource for research on the immune response to SARS-CoV-2. Samples were obtained from the ongoing ImmuneRACE study (first 160 participants) and from about 1,300 subjects provided by 6 global collaborators. Sample metadata almost always included a de-identified subject ID, COVID-19 status, age in years and sex. Where available, HLA class I and class II types were taken from metadata supplied by the sample provider and were not determined by assay-based typing.

TCRbeta CDR3 regions were amplified from genomic DNA using the immunoSEQ Assay, a bias-controlled multiplex PCR. As for the original processing: The number of nucleated cells in each sample was estimated by amplification of reference gene primers within the assay. To quantify the absolute abundance of each unique TCRbeta CDR3 rearrangement, sequence reads were collapsed and filtered. For each sample, productive Simpson clonality was calculated as the square root of Simpson's diversity index over productive rearrangements. Drawn from immuneACCESS, this table holds only the in-frame rearrangements with V and J called that TCRdb kept. Clones are partly lost; checked studies trace under half to an unresolved V gene and leave the rest unexplained. That table furnishes V, J and clone size, whereas the DNA furnished D and trimming. The sample table records fewer than 250,000 clones; almost 90% of these occur just once. Jointly, the top ten make up around 2.9% of the sample.

What the research found in general, with its limitations: How much clinical and demographic metadata was included differed by source and by participant, and the metadata was provided uncurated.

To note about this clone: The target of this receptor is not known. No base quality information exists; no much larger clone differs at one position.

In the germline V gene (reference sequence), CDR1 corresponds to MNHEY and CDR2 to SMNVEV. V is cut by 3 bases and J by 1 base, and the space between the germline ends is 6 bases. The CDR3, from cysteine to phenylalanine, totals 13 residues. CDR3 DNA only is kept here, 39 bases in frame from base 1. The collaborating institutions used their own protocols to collect whole blood in K2EDTA tubes. Collaborator samples were shipped for TCRbeta analysis as frozen whole blood, isolated PBMCs, or DNA extracted from either sample type. This clonotype was sampled from a woman aged 55-75 years with acute or convalescent COVID-19. The chain couples TRBV27 to TRBJ2-5; the D gene lacks a confident call. Sequenced material: peripheral blood. The bases are TGTGCCAGCAGTTTCCGCGGCCAAGAGACCCAGTACTTC. It translates to CASSFRGQETQYF.